Below, 13 T cell receptor beta chains from the same sample are listed, as sequenced in a study of shared clonotypes between healthy human individuals. The protocol was immunoSEQ multiplex PCR, while the TCRdb copy is restricted to in-frame clones and leaves out a portion. Counted here are nearly 1 million clones, more than 75% occurring once; the ten biggest clones make up nearly 1.5%. The sample was memory CD4+ T cells sorted from blood. Indicated subset: CD45RA-negative fraction. The origin of the receptors is a man in his late teens or twenties in good health.

V gene TRBV15 combines with J gene TRBJ2-3; unclear D gene. CDR1 is LNHNV and CDR2 is YYDKDF in the germline V gene (reference sequence). The CDR3 runs to 15 residues. Trimming shortened V by 0 bases and J by 1 base, and 8 bases separated the two germline ends. DNA for the CDR3: TGTGCCACCAGCAGAGATTTTTCGGGCACAGATACGCAGTATTTT. Its protein is CATSRDFSGTDTQYF.

A note on this clone: This specimen includes other DNA sequences encoding the same CDR3. This chain connects TRBV5-4 to TRBJ1-2; 7 bases are a match to TRBD1. Germline loops: CDR1 SGHNT, CDR2 YYREEE (reference sequence). The CDR3 contains 14 residues. Trimming took 5 bases from V and 0 from J; bases not matched to a gene: 4. The CDR3 sequence is CASSPGQSNYGYTF. The CDR3 DNA follows: TGTGCCAGCAGTCCGGGACAGTCTAACTATGGCTACACCTTC.

A word on this clone: A much larger clone lies a single base off, so this may be a read error. The chain employs TRBV2 and TRBJ1-2; TRBD1 aligns across 7 bases. CDR3 length: 13 amino acids. The V segment lost 5 bases and the J segment 2 bases; nucleotides outside the gene matches: 2. The germline V gene has CDR1 SNHLY and CDR2 FYNNEI. The CDR3 sequence is CASSPQGNYGYTF. CDR3 DNA sequence: TGTGCCAGCAGTCCACAGGGGAACTATGGCTACACCTTC.

This clone was counted a few times. The chain has TRBV30 and TRBJ2-7; possible D gene TRBD2, 5 bases. V was pared by 5 bases and J by 0 bases, with 17 bases between. Germline V gene data show CDR1 as GTSNPN and CDR2 as SVGIG (reference sequence). The CDR3 extends over 15 amino acids. The DNA of the CDR3 is TGTGCCTGGCGCGCCCGGCCACGGGACTCCTACGAGCAGTACTTC. Its translation: CAWRARPRDSYEQYF.

This chain links TRBV27 with TRBJ2-2; 12 nucleotides align to TRBD1. V trimming: 5 bases; J trimming: 4 bases; junction bases outside the gene matches: 5. From germline, CDR1 is MNHEY and CDR2 SMNVEV (reference sequence). The CDR3 extends over 16 amino acids. The CDR3 loop reads CASSPGTGGITGELFF. The DNA of the CDR3 is TGTGCCAGCAGTCCAGGGACAGGGGGCATCACCGGGGAGCTGTTTTTT.

The chain is built from TRBV5-5 and TRBJ2-2, with D unresolved. The CDR3 is 14 residues long. Germline loops: CDR1 SGHKS, CDR2 YYEKEE (reference sequence). Trimming cost V 1 base and J 4 bases, with 8 bases left between them. The CDR3 DNA follows: TGTGCCAGCAGCTTGCTGACACGCACCGGGGAGCTGTTTTTT. The encoded protein is CASSLLTRTGELFF.

The chain joins TRBV5-6 to TRBJ2-6; TRBD1 is a possible D gene (6 bases). Trimming stripped 1 base from V and 2 bases from J, with 7 bases between. The germline V gene has CDR1 SGHDT and CDR2 YYEEEE. This CDR3 is 15 amino acids long. The CDR3 nucleotides read TGTGCCAGCAGCTTGACAGGGCCTGGGGCCAACGTCCTGACTTTC. This sequence encodes CASSLTGPGANVLTF.

The count of this clone is one. CDR3 coding DNA: TGTGCCAGCAGTGCCACTAGTAGCTCCTACAATGAGCAGTTCTTC. Protein product: CASSATSSSYNEQFF. This chain uses TRBV6-1 with TRBJ2-1; TRBD2 might be the D (5 bases). V was shortened by 4 bases and J by 0 bases, with 10 bases between the two germline ends. Per the germline V gene, CDR1 is MNHNS and CDR2 is SASEGT. This CDR3 is 15 amino acids long.

The CDR3 protein is CASSLGQGNTEAFF. For the CDR3, the DNA is TGCGCCAGCAGTTTGGGACAGGGGAATACTGAAGCTTTCTTT. This chain uses TRBV23-1 with TRBJ1-1; TRBD1 aligns across 10 bases. TRBV23-1 has ORF status, its function being uncertain. Trimming at V came to 5 bases and at J to 5 bases, leaving 5 bases not matched to a gene. This CDR3 is 14 amino acids long.

This clone has just one count. The CDR3 protein is CACGQEKNYGYTF. DNA of the CDR3: TGTGCCTGCGGACAGGAGAAAAACTATGGCTACACCTTC. The rearrangement joins TRBV30 to TRBJ1-2, with TRBD1 matching over 7 bases. The CDR3 consists of 13 residues. Germline V lookup: CDR1 GTSNPN, CDR2 SVGIG (reference sequence). Losses at the gene ends were 6 bases for V and 2 bases for J; bases not matched to a gene: 6.

Details on this clone: This sequence may be a read error, since a much larger clone differs from it by one base. V is TRBV28 and J is TRBJ1-1; possibly TRBD1 for D (5 bases). Germline CDR1 reads MDHEN; CDR2 reads SYDVKM. The CDR3 is made up of 15 amino acids. The CDR3 region has the DNA TGTGCCAGCAGTTTATACGGCAGGGCGAACACTAAAGCTTTCTTT. It is translated as CASSLYGRANTKAFF.

This clone was detected only once. Other nucleotide sequences in the sample specify the same CDR3. The CDR3 coding sequence is TGTGCCAGCAGCGGGGACAGGGACGAGCAGTACTTC. Protein: CASSGDRDEQYF. The chain couples TRBV2 to TRBJ2-7, with 9 bases matching TRBD1. The CDR3 consists of 12 residues. Per germline, CDR1 SNHLY and CDR2 FYNNEI. V dropped 6 bases and J dropped 5; count of bases not matched to a gene: 2.

DNA for the CDR3: TGTGCCAGCAGCTTAGACTACGGGGGCGCGGACGAGCAGTACTTC. Its translation is CASSLDYGGADEQYF. The chain recombines TRBV7-9 with TRBJ2-7; D may match TRBD1 or TRBD2 (6 bases each). V shed 1 base and J shed 5 bases, with 15 bases lying between them. CDR1 is SEHNR, CDR2 FQNEAQ, per germline (reference sequence). The CDR3 spans 15 residues.